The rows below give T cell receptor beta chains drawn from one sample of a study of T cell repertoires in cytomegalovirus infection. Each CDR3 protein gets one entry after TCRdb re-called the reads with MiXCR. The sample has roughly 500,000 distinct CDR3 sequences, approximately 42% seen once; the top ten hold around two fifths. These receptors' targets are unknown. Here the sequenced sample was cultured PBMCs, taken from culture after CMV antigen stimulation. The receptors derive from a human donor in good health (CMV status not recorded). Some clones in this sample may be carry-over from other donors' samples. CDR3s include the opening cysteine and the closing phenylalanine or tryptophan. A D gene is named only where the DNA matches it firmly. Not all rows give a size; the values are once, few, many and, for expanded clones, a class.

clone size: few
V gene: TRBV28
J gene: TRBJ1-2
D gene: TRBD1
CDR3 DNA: TGTGCCAGCAAAGCCGGGACAGACTATGGCTACACCTTC
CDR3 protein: CASKAGTDYGYTF

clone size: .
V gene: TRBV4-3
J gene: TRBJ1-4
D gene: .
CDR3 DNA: TGCGCCAGCAGCCAACGTGAACCGCTGGCTAATGAAAAACTGTTTTTT
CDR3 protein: CASSQREPLANEKLFF

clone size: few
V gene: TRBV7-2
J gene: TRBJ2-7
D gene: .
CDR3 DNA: TGTGCCAGCAGCTTAGGCTGGGGCGAGCAGTACTTC
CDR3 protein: CASSLGWGEQYF

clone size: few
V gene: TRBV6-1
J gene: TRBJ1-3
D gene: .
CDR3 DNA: TGTGCCAGCAGTGAAGCCGAGAACAGGAGGCATTTT
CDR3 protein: CASSEAENRRHF

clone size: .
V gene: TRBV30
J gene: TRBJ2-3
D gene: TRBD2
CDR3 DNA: TGTGCCTGGAGTGTACGTAGGACTAGCGGCCGCACAGATACGCAGTATTTT
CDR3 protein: CAWSVRRTSGRTDTQYF

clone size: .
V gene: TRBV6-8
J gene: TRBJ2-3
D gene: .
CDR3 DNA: TGTGCCAGCAGGAGGGACACCGTAAGCACAGATACGCAGTATTTT
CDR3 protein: CASRRDTVSTDTQYF

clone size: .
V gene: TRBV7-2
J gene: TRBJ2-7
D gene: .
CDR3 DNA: TGTGCCAGCAGCCGACGTGTTAGCGTCTACGAGCAGTACTTC
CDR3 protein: CASSRRVSVYEQYF

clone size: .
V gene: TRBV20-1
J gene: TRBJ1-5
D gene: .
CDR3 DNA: TGCAGTGCTAGGATACCTTGGGGAGATGGCAATCAGCCCCAGCATTTT
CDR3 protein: CSARIPWGDGNQPQHF

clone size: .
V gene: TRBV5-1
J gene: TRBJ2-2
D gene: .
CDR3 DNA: TGCGCCAGCAGCTTGGGGTTACTCGGGGACACCGGGGAGCTGTTTTTT
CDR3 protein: CASSLGLLGDTGELFF

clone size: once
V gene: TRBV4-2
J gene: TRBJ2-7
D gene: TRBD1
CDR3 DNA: TGTGCCAGCAGCCAAGATGTAGGGGACAGGGGACCCTACGAGCAGTACTTC
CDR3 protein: CASSQDVGDRGPYEQYF

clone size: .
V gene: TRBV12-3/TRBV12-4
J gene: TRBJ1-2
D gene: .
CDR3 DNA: TGTGCCAGCAGCCCCCCAACTTCAGCTAACTATGGCTACACCTTC
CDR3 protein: CASSPPTSANYGYTF

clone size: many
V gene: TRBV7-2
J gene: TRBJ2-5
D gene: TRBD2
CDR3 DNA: TGTGCCAGCAGCTTAGCGGAAAACTCGGGGTTAGCGGGATGGTTAGAGACCCAGTACTTC
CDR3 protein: CASSLAENSGLAGWLETQYF

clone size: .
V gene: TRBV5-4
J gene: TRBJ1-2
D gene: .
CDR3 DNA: TGTGCCAGCAGCTTGGGTTGGACAAGAGGAAACTATGGCTACACCTTC
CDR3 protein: CASSLGWTRGNYGYTF

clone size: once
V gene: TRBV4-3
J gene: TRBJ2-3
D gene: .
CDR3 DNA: TGCGCCAGCAGCCACCTGAGGAAGGATACGCAGTATTTT
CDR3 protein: CASSHLRKDTQYF

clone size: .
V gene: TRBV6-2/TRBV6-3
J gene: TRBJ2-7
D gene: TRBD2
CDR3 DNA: TGTGCCAGCAGAGCGGGAGGACCGTACGTCGTAGACTTC
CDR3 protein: CASRAGGPYVVDF

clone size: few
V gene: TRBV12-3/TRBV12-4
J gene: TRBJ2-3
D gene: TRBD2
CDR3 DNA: TGTGCCAGCAGCCCACTCGGGAGGTATACGCAGTATTTT
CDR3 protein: CASSPLGRYTQYF

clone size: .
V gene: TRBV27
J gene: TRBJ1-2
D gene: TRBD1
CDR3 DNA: TGTGCCAGCAGTCTCTCCCTTGACAGGGGAAACGGCTACACCTTC
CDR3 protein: CASSLSLDRGNGYTF

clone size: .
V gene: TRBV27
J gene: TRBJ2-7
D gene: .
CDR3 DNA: TGTGCCAGCAAACCCGGGACTTGGCCTAGCGAGCAGTACTTC
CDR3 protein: CASKPGTWPSEQYF

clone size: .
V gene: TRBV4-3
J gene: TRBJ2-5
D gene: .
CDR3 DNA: TGCGCCAGCAGCCAAGATCGAGCGCTTGGGGGGACCCAGTACTTC
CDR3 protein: CASSQDRALGGTQYF

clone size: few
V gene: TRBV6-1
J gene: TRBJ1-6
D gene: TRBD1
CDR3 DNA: TGTGCCAGCAGAGAAGGGACAGGGGCCAATTCACCCCTCCACTTT
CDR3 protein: CASREGTGANSPLHF

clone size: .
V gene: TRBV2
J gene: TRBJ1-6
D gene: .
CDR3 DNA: TGTGCCAGCAGTGAAGCGCTACCGAATTCGCCCCTCCACTTT
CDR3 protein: CASSEALPNSPLHF

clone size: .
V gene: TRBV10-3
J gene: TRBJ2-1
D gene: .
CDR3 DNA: TGTGCCATCAGTGACCCGAGTTACAATGAGCAGTTCTTC
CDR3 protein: CAISDPSYNEQFF

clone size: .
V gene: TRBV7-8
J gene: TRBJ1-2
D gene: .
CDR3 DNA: TGTGCCAGCAGCTTAAATGGACAGTATGGCTACACCTTC
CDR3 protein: CASSLNGQYGYTF

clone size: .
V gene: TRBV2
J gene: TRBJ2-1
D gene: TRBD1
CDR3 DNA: TGTGCCAGCAGTGGACAGGGGTGGGTCAATGAGCAGTTCTTC
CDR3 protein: CASSGQGWVNEQFF

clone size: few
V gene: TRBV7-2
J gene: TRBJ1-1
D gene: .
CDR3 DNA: TGTGCCAGCAGCTTATTGGCCACAGGGGAAGCTTTCTTT
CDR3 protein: CASSLLATGEAFF

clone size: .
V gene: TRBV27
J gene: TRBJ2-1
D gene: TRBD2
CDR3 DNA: TGTGCCAGCGGACAATACGCGGGAGCCCCCTTGGTCTTC
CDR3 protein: CASGQYAGAPLVF

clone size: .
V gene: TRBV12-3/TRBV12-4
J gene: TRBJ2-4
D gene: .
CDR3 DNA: TGTGCCAGCTCCCTTGGGGGAAACATTCAGTACTTC
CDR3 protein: CASSLGGNIQYF

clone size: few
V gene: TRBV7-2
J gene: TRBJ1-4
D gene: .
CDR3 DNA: TGTGCCAGCAGAGGACAGCCCGGCAATGAAAAACTGTTTTTT
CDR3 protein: CASRGQPGNEKLFF

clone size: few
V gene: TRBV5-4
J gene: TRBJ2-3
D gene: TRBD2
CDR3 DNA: TGTGCCAGCGCCTCCGGGACTAGCGGGGCTAGCACAGATACGCAGTATTTT
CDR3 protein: CASASGTSGASTDTQYF

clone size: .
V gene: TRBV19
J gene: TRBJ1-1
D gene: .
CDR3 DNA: TGTGCCAGTAGTACCTCTATGGGGGGTACTGAAGCTTTCTTT
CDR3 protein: CASSTSMGGTEAFF

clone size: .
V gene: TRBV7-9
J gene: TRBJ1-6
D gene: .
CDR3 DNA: TGTGCCAGCAGCTTCCTAAAGGATAATTCACCCCTCCACTTT
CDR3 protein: CASSFLKDNSPLHF

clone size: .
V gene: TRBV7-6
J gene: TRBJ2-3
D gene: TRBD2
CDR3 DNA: TGTGCCAGCACCGAAATTCGACTAGCGGGGCGCACAGATACGCAGTATTTT
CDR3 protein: CASTEIRLAGRTDTQYF

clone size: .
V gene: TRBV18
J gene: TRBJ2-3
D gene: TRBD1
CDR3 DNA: TGTGCCAGCTCACCACGTCCGGGACAGTCGATCCGCACAGATACGCAGTATTTT
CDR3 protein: CASSPRPGQSIRTDTQYF

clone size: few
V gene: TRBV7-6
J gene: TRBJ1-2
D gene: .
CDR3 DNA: TGTGCCAGCAGCAAGGGAGCTAACTATGGCTACACCTTC
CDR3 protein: CASSKGANYGYTF

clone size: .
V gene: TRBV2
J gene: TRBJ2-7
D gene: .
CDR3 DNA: TGTGCCAGCAGTGAAGGGGGCCCAGGAAGGAAGCACTTC
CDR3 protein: CASSEGGPGRKHF

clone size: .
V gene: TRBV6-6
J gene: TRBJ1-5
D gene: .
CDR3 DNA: TGTGCCAGCAGTTACCCCGATGCGGTCCGCGGGCTGGGTAGCAATCAGCCCCAGCATTTT
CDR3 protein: CASSYPDAVRGLGSNQPQHF

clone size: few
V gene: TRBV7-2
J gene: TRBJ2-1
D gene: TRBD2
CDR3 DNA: TGTGCCAGCAGCTTAAGGCGGACTAGCAACGGTACAAATGAGCAGTTCTTC
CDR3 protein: CASSLRRTSNGTNEQFF

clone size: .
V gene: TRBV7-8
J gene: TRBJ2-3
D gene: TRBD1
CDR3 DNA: TGTGCCAGCAGCCCAGGGGGTTCTAGCACAGATACGCAGTATTTT
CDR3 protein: CASSPGGSSTDTQYF

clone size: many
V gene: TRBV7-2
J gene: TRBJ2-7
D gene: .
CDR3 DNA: TGTGCCAGCAGCTTAACCCCTGGGTACGAGCAGTACTTC
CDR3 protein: CASSLTPGYEQYF

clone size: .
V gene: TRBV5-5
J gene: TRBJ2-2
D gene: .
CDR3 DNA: TGTGCCAGCAGTGTGGCTTACACCGGGGAGCTGTTTTTT
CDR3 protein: CASSVAYTGELFF

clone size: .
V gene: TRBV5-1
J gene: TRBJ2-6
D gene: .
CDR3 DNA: TGCGCCAGCAGCTTGGTGGGCTGGGGCTCTGGGGCCAACGTCCTGACTTTC
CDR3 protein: CASSLVGWGSGANVLTF